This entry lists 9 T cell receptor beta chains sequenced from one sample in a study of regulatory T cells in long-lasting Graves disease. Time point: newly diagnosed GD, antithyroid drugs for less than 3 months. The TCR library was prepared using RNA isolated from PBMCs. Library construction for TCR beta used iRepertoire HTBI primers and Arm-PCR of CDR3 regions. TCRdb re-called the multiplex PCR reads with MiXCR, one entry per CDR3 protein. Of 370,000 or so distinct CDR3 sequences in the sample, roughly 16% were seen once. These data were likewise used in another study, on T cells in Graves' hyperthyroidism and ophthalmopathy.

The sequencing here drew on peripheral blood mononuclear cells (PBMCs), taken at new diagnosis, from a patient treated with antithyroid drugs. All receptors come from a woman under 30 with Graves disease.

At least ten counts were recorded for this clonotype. The CDR3 is CASSKMGDEQFF. CDR3 in DNA: TGTGCCAGCAGCAAAATGGGGGATGAGCAGTTCTTC. The V call is TRBV3-1, the J call TRBJ2-1; possibly TRBD1 or TRBD2 for D (5 bases each). Germline V gene data show CDR1 as LGHDT and CDR2 as YNNKEL (reference sequence). V was shortened by 5 bases and J by 8 bases, with 10 bases between the two germline ends. The CDR3 totals 12 residues.

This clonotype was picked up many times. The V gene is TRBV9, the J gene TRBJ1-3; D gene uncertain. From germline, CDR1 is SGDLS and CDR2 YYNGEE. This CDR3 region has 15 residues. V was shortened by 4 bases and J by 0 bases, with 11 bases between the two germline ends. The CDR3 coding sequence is TGTGCCAGCAGCCTCATTCCCGACTCTGGAAACACCATATATTTT. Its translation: CASSLIPDSGNTIYF.

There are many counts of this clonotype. The CDR3: CASSRETGDNYGYTF. Here the CDR3 DNA reads TGTGCCAGCTCCCGTGAAACAGGGGATAACTATGGCTACACCTTC. V usage is TRBV18 and J usage is TRBJ1-2; 7 bases are a match to TRBD1. V lost 6 bases, J lost 1 base, and 8 bases stayed unmatched. The CDR3 is made up of 15 amino acids. Germline CDR1 reads KGHSH; CDR2 reads LQKENI.

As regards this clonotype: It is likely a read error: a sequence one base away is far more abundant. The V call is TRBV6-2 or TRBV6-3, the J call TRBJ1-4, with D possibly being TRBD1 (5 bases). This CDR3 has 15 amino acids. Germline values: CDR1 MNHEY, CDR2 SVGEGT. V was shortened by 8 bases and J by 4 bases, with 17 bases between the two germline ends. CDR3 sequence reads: CASRRGGEINEKLFF. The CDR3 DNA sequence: TGTGCCAGCCGCCGTGGGGGTGAAATTAATGAAAAACTGTTTTTT.

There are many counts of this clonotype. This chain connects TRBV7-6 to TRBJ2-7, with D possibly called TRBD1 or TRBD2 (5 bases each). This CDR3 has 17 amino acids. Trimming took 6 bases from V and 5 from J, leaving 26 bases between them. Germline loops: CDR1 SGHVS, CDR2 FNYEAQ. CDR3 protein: CASSQRTRSGGTDEQYF. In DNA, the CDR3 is TGTGCCAGCAGTCAAAGAACTCGTTCTGGGGGAACGGACGAGCAGTACTTC.

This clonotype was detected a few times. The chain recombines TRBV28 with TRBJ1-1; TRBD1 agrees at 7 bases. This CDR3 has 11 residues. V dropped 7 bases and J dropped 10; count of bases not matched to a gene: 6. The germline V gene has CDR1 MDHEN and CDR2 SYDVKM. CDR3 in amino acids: CASTSRGGAFF. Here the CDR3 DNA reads TGTGCCAGCACCTCCAGGGGGGGAGCTTTCTTT.

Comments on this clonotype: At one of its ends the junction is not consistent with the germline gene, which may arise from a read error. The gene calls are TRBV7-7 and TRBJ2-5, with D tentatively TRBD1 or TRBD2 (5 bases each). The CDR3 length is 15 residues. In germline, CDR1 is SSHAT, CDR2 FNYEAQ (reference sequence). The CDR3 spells CASSLMVGGGETQYF. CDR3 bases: TGTGCTAGCAGCTTAATGGTCGGTGGGGGAGAGACCCAGTACTTC.

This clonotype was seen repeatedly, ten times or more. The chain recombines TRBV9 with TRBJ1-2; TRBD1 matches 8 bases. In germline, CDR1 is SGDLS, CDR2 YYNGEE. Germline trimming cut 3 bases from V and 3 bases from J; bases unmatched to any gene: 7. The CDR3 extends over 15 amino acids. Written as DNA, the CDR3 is TGTGCCAGCAGCGATTGCAGGGGGCGCGACTATGGCTACACCTTC. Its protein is CASSDCRGRDYGYTF.

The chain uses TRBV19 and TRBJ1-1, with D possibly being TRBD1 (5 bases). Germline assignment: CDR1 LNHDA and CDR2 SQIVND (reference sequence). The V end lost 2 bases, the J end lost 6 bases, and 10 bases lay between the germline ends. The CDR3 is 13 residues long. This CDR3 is CASSIQGLAEAFF. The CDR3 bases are TGTGCCAGTAGTATACAGGGATTAGCTGAAGCTTTCTTT.